This TCR beta chain was retrieved from a study of metastatic and nonmetastatic thyroid tumors. None of the patients had undergone any treatment ahead of thyroid surgery. CDR3 size: 13 residues. CDR1 and CDR2 (germline): SGHTA, FQGNSA. V shed 5 bases and J shed 6 bases, with 13 bases lying between them. TCRdb re-clonotyped the PCR reads via MiXCR. The table lists 22,000 or so clones, approximately 23% of them singletons. This clone was seen many times. Sequenced: tumor tissue. The chain is built from TRBV7-2 and TRBJ1-1, with TRBD1 as a possible D gene (5 bases). This sequence was found in a female donor with papillary thyroid cancer or a benign thyroid nodule (not recorded which). Some clones in this sample may be carry-over from other donors' samples. This CDR3 is CASSISGRAEAFF. Written as DNA, the CDR3 is TGTGCCAGCAGCATTTCAGGGAGAGCTGAAGCTTTCTTT. The entire variable domain, with the rest obtained from reference TRBV7-2 and TRBJ1-1, is as follows: GAGVSQSPSNKVTEKGKDVELRCDPISGHTALYWYRQSLGQGLEFLIYFQGNSAPDKSGLPSDRFSAERTGGSVSTLTIQRTQQEDSAVYLCASSISGRAEAFFGQGTRLTVV.